A selection of T cell receptor beta chains follows, all from one sample in a study of metastatic and nonmetastatic thyroid tumors. TCRdb recomputed clones from the PCR reads via MiXCR. There are under 35,000 clones in the sample; roughly a quarter occur only once, and about 15% lies in the top ten. Sequencing input: blood. The origin of the receptors is a female donor with papillary thyroid cancer or a benign thyroid nodule (not recorded which). Some clones in this sample may be carry-over from other donors' samples. CDR3s include the opening cysteine and the closing phenylalanine or tryptophan. Each record gives: clone size, J gene, V gene, D gene, CDR3 protein, CDR3 DNA. D genes are given only for firm matches. Not every row has a clone size; where given, it reads once, few, many or a size class.

>-|TRBJ2-3|TRBV29-1|TRBD2
CSVGTSGGSTDTQYF
TGTAGCGTTGGAACTAGCGGGGGTAGCACAGATACGCAGTATTTT
>-|TRBJ2-1|TRBV12-3/TRBV12-4|TRBD1
CANIRDRSNEQFF
TGTGCCAACATCCGGGACAGGTCCAATGAGCAGTTCTTC
>-|TRBJ2-3|TRBV12-3/TRBV12-4|TRBD2
CASSLGLASTDTQYF
TGTGCCAGCAGTCTCGGACTAGCGTCTACAGATACGCAGTATTTT
>few|TRBJ1-6|TRBV6-2/TRBV6-3|-
CASSYSGGKFNSPLHF
TGTGCCAGCAGTTACTCAGGCGGGAAGTTTAATTCACCCCTCCACTTT
>-|TRBJ2-1|TRBV30|-
CAWSSTGIGEQFF
TGTGCCTGGAGCTCGACAGGTATTGGTGAGCAGTTCTTC
>many|TRBJ1-4|TRBV19|TRBD1
CASSIARGREKLFF
TGTGCCAGTAGTATAGCAAGGGGGCGTGAAAAACTGTTTTTT
>many|TRBJ2-3|TRBV12-5|-
CASGRRDGGTDTQYF
TGTGCTAGTGGGAGGCGGGACGGAGGCACAGATACGCAGTATTTT
>many|TRBJ2-7|TRBV5-1|-
CASSLRGVTGEQYF
TGCGCCAGCAGCTTGCGGGGAGTAACCGGCGAGCAGTACTTC
>-|TRBJ2-7|TRBV5-1|TRBD1
CACSSGQVHEQYF
TGCGCCTGCAGCTCGGGACAGGTCCACGAGCAGTACTTC
>many|TRBJ2-7|TRBV19|-
CASSITGTYEQYF
TGTGCCAGTAGTATCACAGGGACCTACGAGCAGTACTTC
>medium-sized|TRBJ1-5|TRBV7-2|TRBD1
CASSWTGGNQPQHF
TGTGCCAGCAGCTGGACAGGGGGCAATCAGCCCCAGCATTTT
>few|TRBJ1-5|TRBV28|-
CASTLGRDSNHPHHF
TGTGCCAGCACCCTCGGCAGAGATAGCAATCATCCCCATCATTTT
>many|TRBJ2-3|TRBV4-1|TRBD2
CASSIRETSGFSTDTQYF
TGCGCCAGCAGCATACGGGAGACTAGCGGGTTCAGTACAGATACGCAGTATTTT
>few|TRBJ2-2|TRBV6-2/TRBV6-3|TRBD2
CASSTSGRAVTGELFF
TGTGCCAGCAGTACTAGCGGGAGGGCTGTGACCGGGGAGCTGTTTTTT
>many|TRBJ2-2|TRBV12-3/TRBV12-4|-
CASSSATGFTGELFF
TGTGCCAGCAGTTCCGCGACAGGTTTCACCGGGGAGCTGTTTTTT
>-|TRBJ2-7|TRBV20-1|TRBD1
CSARTGDRDGEQYF
TGCAGTGCTAGAACAGGAGACAGGGATGGGGAGCAGTACTTC
>-|TRBJ1-1|TRBV2|-
CASTPWYLHGEDTEAFF
TGTGCCAGCACTCCTTGGTACCTACATGGTGAGGACACTGAAGCTTTCTTT
>few|TRBJ2-7|TRBV27|TRBD1
CASTQSRDSHEQYF
TGTGCCAGCACCCAATCCCGGGACAGCCACGAGCAGTACTTC
>many|TRBJ2-7|TRBV4-1|TRBD1
CASSRQGVNEQYF
TGCGCCAGCAGCCGACAGGGCGTCAACGAGCAGTACTTC
>many|TRBJ1-2|TRBV30|-
CAWSQRWTNYGYTF
TGTGCCTGGAGTCAGAGGTGGACTAACTATGGCTACACCTTC
>many|TRBJ2-3|TRBV5-4|-
CASSLSSGTDTQYF
TGTGCCAGCAGCTTGAGTAGCGGCACAGATACGCAGTATTTT
>-|TRBJ2-6|TRBV7-9|-
CASSFTGHGTNVLTF
TGTGCCAGCAGCTTTACAGGGCATGGGACCAACGTCCTGACTTTC
>few|TRBJ2-2|TRBV6-5|-
CASSSQGRGTGELFF
TGTGCCAGCAGTTCCCAGGGTAGAGGCACCGGGGAGCTGTTTTTT
>medium-sized|TRBJ2-7|TRBV6-1|-
CASSEDRGRDEQYF
TGTGCCAGCAGTGAAGACAGGGGGAGGGACGAGCAGTACTTC
>large|TRBJ2-7|TRBV27|TRBD1
CASSLGTTGDVNEQYF
TGTGCCAGCAGTTTAGGCACTACAGGGGACGTGAACGAGCAGTACTTC
>many|TRBJ2-1|TRBV7-2|-
CASSLGLQPSNEQFF
TGTGCCAGCAGCTTAGGGCTACAACCGTCCAATGAGCAGTTCTTC
>-|TRBJ2-7|TRBV20-1|TRBD2
CGARDWGTSLRSEQYF
TGCGGTGCTAGAGATTGGGGGACTAGTCTCCGCTCCGAGCAGTACTTC
>-|TRBJ1-5|TRBV20-1|-
CSASDMTVQRGNQPQHF
TGCAGTGCTAGCGATATGACAGTCCAAAGGGGCAATCAGCCCCAGCATTTT
>many|TRBJ1-2|TRBV5-7|TRBD1
CASQSQGGSYGYTF
TGTGCCAGCCAGAGCCAGGGGGGAAGCTATGGCTACACCTTC
>-|TRBJ2-1|TRBV5-1|-
CASSSLWGSEQFF
TGCGCCAGCAGCTCCCTTTGGGGATCTGAGCAGTTCTTC
>many|TRBJ2-1|TRBV5-1|TRBD2
CASSLTSGRDQFF
TGCGCCAGCAGCTTAACTAGCGGGAGAGATCAGTTCTTC
>-|TRBJ2-2|TRBV11-1|TRBD2
CVSSSGLAGGTWELFF
TGTGTCAGCAGCTCGGGACTAGCGGGAGGCACCTGGGAGCTGTTTTTT
>few|TRBJ2-6|TRBV6-4|TRBD2
CASSGLAGSGANVLTF
TGTGCCAGCAGTGGACTAGCGGGCTCTGGGGCCAACGTCCTGACTTTC
>few|TRBJ2-3|TRBV10-1|TRBD1
CARDRGGTDTQYF
TGCGCCAGAGACAGGGGAGGCACAGATACGCAGTATTTT
>-|TRBJ1-5|TRBV13|-
CASTTGTWGYQPQHF
TGTGCCAGCACTACCGGGACATGGGGCTATCAGCCCCAGCATTTT